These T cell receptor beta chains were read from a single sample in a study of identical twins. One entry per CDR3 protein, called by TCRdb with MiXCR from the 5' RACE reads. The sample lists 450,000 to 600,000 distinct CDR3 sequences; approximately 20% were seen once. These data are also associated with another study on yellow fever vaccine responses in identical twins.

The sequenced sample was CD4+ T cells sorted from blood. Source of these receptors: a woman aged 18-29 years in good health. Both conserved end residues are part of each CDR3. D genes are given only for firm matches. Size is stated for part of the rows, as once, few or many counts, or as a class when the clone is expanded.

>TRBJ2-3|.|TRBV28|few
TGTGCCAGCAGAGATTCTGGGACGTTGGATACGCAGTATTTT
CASRDSGTLDTQYF
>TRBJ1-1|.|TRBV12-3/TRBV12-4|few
TGTGCCAGCAGGACCACCTGGGATTTCTTCTTT
CASRTTWDFFF
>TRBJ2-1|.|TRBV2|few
TGTGCCAGCAGACAGGGCTTGGCCTACAATGAGCAGTTCTTC
CASRQGLAYNEQFF
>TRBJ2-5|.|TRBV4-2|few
TGTGCCAGCAGCCAAGATTTGATCCCAGGGCGGGAGACCCAGTACTTC
CASSQDLIPGRETQYF
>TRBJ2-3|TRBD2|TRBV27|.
TGTGCCAGCAGTTTCTGGCTAGCGGGGGGGCCAGATACGCAGTATTTT
CASSFWLAGGPDTQYF
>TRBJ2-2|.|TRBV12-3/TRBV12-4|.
TGTGCCAGCAGTTTAGATGGCCTGCGGGGCACCGGGGAGCTGTTTTTT
CASSLDGLRGTGELFF
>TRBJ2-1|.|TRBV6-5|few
TGTGCCAGCAGTTACTTGACAGCTCGGAATGAGCAGTTCTTC
CASSYLTARNEQFF
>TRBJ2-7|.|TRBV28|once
TGTGCCAGCAGTACGACTAGTATATCCTCCTACGAGCAGTACTTC
CASSTTSISSYEQYF
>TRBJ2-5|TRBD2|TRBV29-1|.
TGCAGCGTTCGGAGGACTAGCGGAAAAGAGACCCAGTACTTC
CSVRRTSGKETQYF
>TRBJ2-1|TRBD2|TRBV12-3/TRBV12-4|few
TGTGCCAGCAGACTAGCGGGGGGGCCATGGGAGCAGTTCTTC
CASRLAGGPWEQFF
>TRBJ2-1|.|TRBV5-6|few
TGTGCCAGCAGTCGGCGGAGGGCTAGCACCTACAATGAGCAGTTCTTC
CASSRRRASTYNEQFF
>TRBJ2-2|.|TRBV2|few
TGTGCCAGCAGATGGACAAGCACCGGGGAGCTGTTTTTT
CASRWTSTGELFF
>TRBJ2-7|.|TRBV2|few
TGTGCCAGCTTCGAACTGGGGAGCTCCTACGAGCAGTACTTC
CASFELGSSYEQYF
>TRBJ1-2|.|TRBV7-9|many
TGTGCCAGCAGCTTACGGGACACGAACTATGGCTACACCTTC
CASSLRDTNYGYTF
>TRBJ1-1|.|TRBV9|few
TGTGCCAGCAGCGCCGGGACAATGTTGGCTGAAGCTTTCTTT
CASSAGTMLAEAFF
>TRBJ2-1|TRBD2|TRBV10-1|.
TGCGCCAGCAGTGATCGCGGGAGAGTAAGTAATGAGCAGTTCTTC
CASSDRGRVSNEQFF
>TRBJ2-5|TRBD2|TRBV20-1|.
TGCAGTGCCAGGGTACTAGCGGGGAGGTACCAAGAGACCCAGTACTTC
CSARVLAGRYQETQYF
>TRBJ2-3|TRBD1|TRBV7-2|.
TGTGCCAGCAGCTCCGGACAGGGGTCACTAGATACGCAGTATTTT
CASSSGQGSLDTQYF
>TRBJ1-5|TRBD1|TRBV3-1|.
TGTGCCAGCAGCCAAGGGGACAGGGACCTTGGGCCCCAGCATTTT
CASSQGDRDLGPQHF
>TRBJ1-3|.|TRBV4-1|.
TGCGCCAGCAGCCGAATGGTTATCTCTGGAAACACCATATATTTT
CASSRMVISGNTIYF
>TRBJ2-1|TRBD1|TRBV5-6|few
TGTGCCAGCAGCTCTGGACAGGGGCGAGTGAATGAGCAGTTCTTC
CASSSGQGRVNEQFF
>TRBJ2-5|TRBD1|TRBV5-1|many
TGCGCCAGCAGCCCGTCCTACGGACAGGAAGAGACCCAGTACTTC
CASSPSYGQEETQYF
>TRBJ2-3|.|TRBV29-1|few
TGCAGCGTAGCTCGGGGCTCCACCACAGATACGCAGTATTTT
CSVARGSTTDTQYF
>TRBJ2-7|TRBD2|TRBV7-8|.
TGTGCCAGCAGCCTGGGACTAGCGCCGAGCTCCTACGAGCAGTACTTC
CASSLGLAPSSYEQYF
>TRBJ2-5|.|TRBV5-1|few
TGCGCCAGCAGCTTGGTCCCTGCGGGGTACCAAGAGACCCAGTACTTC
CASSLVPAGYQETQYF
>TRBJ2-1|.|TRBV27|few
TGTGCCAGCAGTTCCCCAGGGAGCGCGGATTCCTACAATGAGCAGTTCTTC
CASSSPGSADSYNEQFF
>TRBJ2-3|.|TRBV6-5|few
TGTGCCAGCAGTTACGTATTTGGGGGAAAGGGCGATACGCAGTATTTT
CASSYVFGGKGDTQYF
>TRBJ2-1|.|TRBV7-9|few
TGTGCCAGCAGCACCCGGGACGGGCAGGGGATCTTC
CASSTRDGQGIF
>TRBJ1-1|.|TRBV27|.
TGTGCCAGCAGTTTCAACGTGAACACTGAAGCTTTCTTT
CASSFNVNTEAFF
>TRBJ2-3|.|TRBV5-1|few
TGCGCCAGCAGCTTGGTGCAGAACACAGATACGCAGTATTTT
CASSLVQNTDTQYF
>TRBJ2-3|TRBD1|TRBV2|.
TGTGCCAGCTGTCCGTTCCCCCGGGACAGCATTAGCACAGATACGCAGTATTTT
CASCPFPRDSISTDTQYF